The 14 T cell receptor beta chains reported below all come from one sample, sequenced in a study of Ad26.COV2.S vaccination and SARS-CoV-2 variants. Treatment described: 19 received Ad26.COV2.S at low or high dose, single or two shots; five or six received placebo; per-sample allocation not given. It was on day 63 after the first vaccine or placebo injection that samples were taken. Sequenced by immunoSEQ multiplex PCR; TCRdb stores in-frame clones only, minus some. The table records about half a million clones, about 88% of them present only once. Sequences were derived from peripheral blood, sampled in a trial of Ad26.COV2.S vaccine versus placebo. The receptors stem from a person between 18 and 59 years old who received the Ad26.COV2.S COVID-19 vaccine or a placebo.

V gene TRBV7-6 combines with J gene TRBJ1-1, with TRBD1 identical over 9 bases. Looked up from germline, CDR1 is SGHVS and CDR2 is FNYEAQ. Trimming at V came to 1 base and at J to 4 bases, leaving 4 bases not matched to a gene. This CDR3 comprises 15 residues. This CDR3 is CASSLGQGGVTEAFF. The DNA of the CDR3 is TGTGCCAGCAGCTTAGGACAGGGGGGGGTCACTGAAGCTTTCTTT. The whole variable domain, remainder taken from reference TRBV7-6 and TRBJ1-1, is GAGVSQSPRYKVTKRGQDVALRCDPISGHVSLYWYRQALGQGPEFLTYFNYEAQQDKSGLPNDRFSAERPEGSISTLTIQRTEQRDSAMYRCASSLGQGGVTEAFFGQGTRLTVV.

The V gene is TRBV27, the J gene TRBJ2-1; D unresolved. Trimming removed 4 bases at V and 4 bases at J, with 5 bases between. The CDR3 length is 12 residues. Germline values: CDR1 MNHEY, CDR2 SMNVEV (reference sequence). CDR3 region: CASSSWYNEQFF. Here the CDR3 DNA reads TGTGCCAGCAGTTCCTGGTACAATGAGCAGTTCTTC.

This clone is a singleton in its sample. This CDR3 reads CASSSHRWTANQPQHF. For the CDR3, the DNA is TGTGCCAGTAGTTCCCATCGTTGGACGGCAAATCAGCCCCAGCATTTT. The rearrangement links TRBV19 to TRBJ1-5, with D unresolved. The V end was cut by 5 bases, the J end by 4 bases, with 18 bases between. CDR3 length: 16 amino acids. The germline V gene has CDR1 LNHDA and CDR2 SQIVND (reference sequence). Full variable domain (remainder filled in from reference TRBV19 and TRBJ1-5): DGGITQSPKYLFRKEGQNVTLSCEQNLNHDAMYWYRQDPGQGLRLIYYSQIVNDFQKGDIAEGYSVSREKKESFPLTVTSAQKNPTAFYLCASSSHRWTANQPQHFGDGTRLSIL.

V usage is TRBV9 and J usage is TRBJ1-5, with a possible D match to TRBD1 (5 bases). Between the trimmed V and J ends, which lost 4 bases and 5 bases, there was a span of 7 bases. This CDR3 spans 12 amino acids. Germline CDR1 is SGDLS and CDR2 is YYNGEE. The CDR3 sequence is CASSRGYQPQHF. In DNA, the CDR3 is TGTGCCAGCAGCAGGGGTTATCAGCCCCAGCATTTT.

This clone was counted once. The chain uses TRBV18 and TRBJ1-1, with 10 bases fitting TRBD1. The CDR3 totals 16 residues. After removal of 3 bases from V and 0 bases from J, the junction contained 4 bases not matched to a gene. CDR1 is KGHSH and CDR2 is LQKENI in the germline V gene. The chain's CDR3 is CASSPGQGLMNTEAFF. In nucleotides, the CDR3 is TGTGCCAGCTCACCGGGACAGGGGCTAATGAACACTGAAGCTTTCTTT.

CDR3 bases: TGTGCCAGCAGTGGGCGAGGGGGGCACGAGCAGTACTTC. Translated: CASSGRGGHEQYF. The rearrangement uses TRBV27 and TRBJ2-7; D tentatively fits TRBD1 or TRBD2 (6 bases each). Germline CDR1 MNHEY, CDR2 SMNVEV (reference sequence). V lost 5 bases, J lost 5 bases, and 13 bases lay in between. The CDR3 runs to 13 residues.

This chain connects TRBV5-1 to TRBJ1-4, with 12 bases aligning to TRBD1. The CDR3 spans 17 residues. Germline CDR1 reads SGHRS; CDR2 reads YFSETQ. V lost 0 bases to trimming and J lost 7 bases; unmatched junction nucleotides: 7. The CDR3 DNA reads TGCGCCAGCAGCTTGGACGGGACAGGGGGCGCAGGTGAAAAACTGTTTTTT. This codes for CASSLDGTGGAGEKLFF.

The chain uses TRBV20-1 and TRBJ2-7; D is undetermined. Per germline, CDR1 DFQATT and CDR2 SNEGSKA (reference sequence). The V end lost 3 bases, the J end lost 3 bases, and 6 bases lay between the germline ends. The CDR3 runs 11 residues. The chain's CDR3 is CSASKDYEQYF. As DNA, the CDR3 is TGCAGTGCTAGTAAGGACTACGAGCAGTACTTC.

The chain joins TRBV19 to TRBJ2-3; D is uncertain. Germline V CDR1 and CDR2: LNHDA, SQIVND (reference sequence). The V end lost 3 bases, the J end lost 0 bases, and 13 bases lay between the germline ends. The CDR3 contains 16 residues. The CDR3 sequence is CASSIRLSTSTDTQYF. The CDR3 nucleotides read TGTGCCAGTAGTATCCGACTCTCGACTAGCACAGATACGCAGTATTTT.

The chain couples TRBV5-8 to TRBJ2-3, with TRBD1 matching 9 bases. Germline V CDR1 and CDR2: SGHTS, YDEGEE. This CDR3 region has 15 residues. V trimming: 4 bases; J trimming: 4 bases; junction bases outside the gene matches: 7. The CDR3 nucleotides read TGTGCCAGCAGCACGGGGACAGGGAAGTCAGATACGCAGTATTTT. It yields the protein CASSTGTGKSDTQYF.

This chain links TRBV29-1 with TRBJ2-5; perhaps TRBD2 as D (5 bases). V shed 3 bases and J shed 5 bases, with 13 bases lying between them. This CDR3 has 13 residues. The germline V gene encodes CDR1 SQVTM and CDR2 ANQGSEA. In nucleotides, the CDR3 is TGCAGCGTTGACCGGGGTCTAGGGGAGACCCAGTACTTC. Its translation is CSVDRGLGETQYF.

The chain recombines TRBV2 with TRBJ1-1; D is unclear. Looked up from germline, CDR1 is SNHLY and CDR2 is FYNNEI. There are 14 residues in the CDR3. Deletions cut 8 bases from V and 4 bases from J, with 17 bases between. The CDR3 is CASPRLWRVTEAFF. The CDR3 coding sequence is TGTGCCAGCCCTCGACTCTGGCGCGTCACTGAAGCTTTCTTT.

This chain uses TRBV29-1 with TRBJ2-7; 8 bases align to TRBD1. This CDR3 region has 11 residues. With 7 bases clipped from V and 5 bases from J, the junction kept 4 bases outside the gene matches. Germline V gives CDR1 SQVTM, CDR2 ANQGSEA. The CDR3: CSATGGNEQYF. The DNA for the CDR3 is TGCAGCGCAACAGGGGGGAACGAGCAGTACTTC.

The chain combines TRBV7-9 with TRBJ2-1, with unresolved D. The CDR3 loop spans 11 amino acids. V lost 5 bases and J lost 10, with 9 bases in between. Germline CDR1 and CDR2: SEHNR and FQNEAQ (reference sequence). In DNA form, the CDR3 reads TGTGCCAGCAGCCCGACGTGGGAGCAGTTCTTC. It is translated as CASSPTWEQFF.